The TCR beta chain under discussion was sequenced for a study of cytomegalovirus exposure and HLA in healthy donors. A remark on this clone: Its antigen is still unknown.

The germline CDR1 and CDR2 sequences are MDHEN and SYDVKM. The CDR3 is made up of 13 amino acids. Trimming removed 2 bases from V and 7 bases from J, with 11 bases in between. Overall study findings and caveats: A missense DCLRE1C variant was associated with V- and J-gene trimming of TCR beta chains in a later analysis, and an independent cohort replicated the association.

Researchers ran the PCR with 60 Vbeta and 13 Jbeta primers. Generated by immunoSEQ multiplex PCR, the TCRdb table keeps only in-frame clones and is missing some. The sample holds about 120,000 clones, about 80% seen once. The J gene is TRBJ1-2, the V gene TRBV28, with TRBD1 as a possible D gene (6 bases). This receptor was taken from a female donor in good health and CMV-seropositive. Source material: PBMCs. The CDR3 protein is CASSLQGISGYTF. Written as DNA, the CDR3 is TGTGCCAGCAGTTTACAGGGGATAAGTGGCTACACCTTC.